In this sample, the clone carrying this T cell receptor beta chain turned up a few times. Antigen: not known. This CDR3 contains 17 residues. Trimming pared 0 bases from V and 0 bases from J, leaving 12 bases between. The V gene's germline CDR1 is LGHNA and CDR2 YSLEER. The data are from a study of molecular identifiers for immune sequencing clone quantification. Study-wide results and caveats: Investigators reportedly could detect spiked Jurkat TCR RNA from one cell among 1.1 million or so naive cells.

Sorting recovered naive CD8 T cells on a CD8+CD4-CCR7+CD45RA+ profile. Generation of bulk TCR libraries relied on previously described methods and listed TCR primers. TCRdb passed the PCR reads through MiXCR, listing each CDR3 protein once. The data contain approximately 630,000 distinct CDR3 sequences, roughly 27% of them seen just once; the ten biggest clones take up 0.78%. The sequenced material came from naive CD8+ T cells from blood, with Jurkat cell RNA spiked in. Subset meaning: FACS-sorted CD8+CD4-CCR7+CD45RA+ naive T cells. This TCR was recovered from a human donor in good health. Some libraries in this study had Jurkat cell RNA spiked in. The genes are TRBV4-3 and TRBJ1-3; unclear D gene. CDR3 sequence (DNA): TGCGCCAGCAGCCAAGATCTTGGGCTGAGCTCTGGAAACACCATATATTTT. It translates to CASSQDLGLSSGNTIYF.